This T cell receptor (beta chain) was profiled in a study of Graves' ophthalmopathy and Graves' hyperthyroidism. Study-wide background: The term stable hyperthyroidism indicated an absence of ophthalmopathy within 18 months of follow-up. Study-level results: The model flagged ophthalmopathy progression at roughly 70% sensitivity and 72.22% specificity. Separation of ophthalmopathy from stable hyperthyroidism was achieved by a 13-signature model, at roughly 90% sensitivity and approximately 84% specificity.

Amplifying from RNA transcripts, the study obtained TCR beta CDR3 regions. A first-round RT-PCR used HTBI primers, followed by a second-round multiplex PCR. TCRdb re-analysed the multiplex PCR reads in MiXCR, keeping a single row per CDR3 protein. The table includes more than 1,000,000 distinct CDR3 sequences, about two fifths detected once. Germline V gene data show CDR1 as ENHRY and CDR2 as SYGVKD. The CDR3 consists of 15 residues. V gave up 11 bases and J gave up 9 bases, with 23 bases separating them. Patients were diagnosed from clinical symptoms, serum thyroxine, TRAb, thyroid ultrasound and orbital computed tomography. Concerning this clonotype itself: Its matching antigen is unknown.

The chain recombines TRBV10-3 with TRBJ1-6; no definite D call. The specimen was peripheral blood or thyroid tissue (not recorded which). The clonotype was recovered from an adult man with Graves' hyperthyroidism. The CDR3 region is CAGRPGGESGSPLHF. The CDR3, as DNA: TGTGCCGGGCGTCCCGGCGGGGAGAGCGGTTCACCCCTCCACTTT.